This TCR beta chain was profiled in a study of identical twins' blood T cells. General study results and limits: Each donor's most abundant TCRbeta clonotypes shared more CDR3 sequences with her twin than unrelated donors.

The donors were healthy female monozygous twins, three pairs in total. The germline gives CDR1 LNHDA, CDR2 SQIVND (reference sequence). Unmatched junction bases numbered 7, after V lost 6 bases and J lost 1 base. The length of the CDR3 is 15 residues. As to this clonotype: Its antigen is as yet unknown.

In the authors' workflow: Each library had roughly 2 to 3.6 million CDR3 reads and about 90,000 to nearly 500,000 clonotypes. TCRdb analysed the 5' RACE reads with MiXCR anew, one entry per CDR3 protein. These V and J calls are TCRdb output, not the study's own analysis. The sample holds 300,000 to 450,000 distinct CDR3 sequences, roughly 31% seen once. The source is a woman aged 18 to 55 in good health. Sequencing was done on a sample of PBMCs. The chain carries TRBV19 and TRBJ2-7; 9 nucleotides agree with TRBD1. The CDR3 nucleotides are TGTGCCAGTAGGAAAGCGACAGGGGGTTCCTACGAGCAGTACTTC. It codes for CASRKATGGSYEQYF.